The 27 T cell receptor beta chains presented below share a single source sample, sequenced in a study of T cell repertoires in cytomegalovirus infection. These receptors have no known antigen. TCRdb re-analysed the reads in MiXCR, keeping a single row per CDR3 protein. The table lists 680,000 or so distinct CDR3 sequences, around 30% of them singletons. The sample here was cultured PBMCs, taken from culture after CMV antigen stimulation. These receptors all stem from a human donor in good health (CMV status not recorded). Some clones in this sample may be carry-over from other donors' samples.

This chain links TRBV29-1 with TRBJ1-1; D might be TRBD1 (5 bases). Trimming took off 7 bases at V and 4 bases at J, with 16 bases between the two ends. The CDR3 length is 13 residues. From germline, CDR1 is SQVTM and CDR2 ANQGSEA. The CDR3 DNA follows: TGCAGCGCCGGGCGGGACTGGTCCACTGAAGCTTTCTTT. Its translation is CSAGRDWSTEAFF. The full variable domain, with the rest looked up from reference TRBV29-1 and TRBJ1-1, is SAVISQKPSRDICQRGTSLTIQCQVDSQVTMMFWYRQQPGQSLTLIATANQGSEATYESGFVIDKFPISRPNLTFSTLTVSNMSPEDSSIYLCSAGRDWSTEAFFGQGTRLTVV.

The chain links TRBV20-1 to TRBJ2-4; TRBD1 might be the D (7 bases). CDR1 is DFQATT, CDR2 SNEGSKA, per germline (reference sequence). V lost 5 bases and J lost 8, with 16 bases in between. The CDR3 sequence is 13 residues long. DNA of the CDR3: TGCAGTGCTGAACTTACAGGGGAGGACATTCAGTACTTC. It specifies CSAELTGEDIQYF.

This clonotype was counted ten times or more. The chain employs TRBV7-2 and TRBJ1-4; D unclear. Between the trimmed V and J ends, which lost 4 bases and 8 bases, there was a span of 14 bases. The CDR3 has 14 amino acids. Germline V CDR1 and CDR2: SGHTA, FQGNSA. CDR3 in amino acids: CASSSYGLGEKLFF. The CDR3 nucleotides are TGTGCCAGCAGCTCCTATGGTCTAGGGGAAAAACTGTTTTTT.

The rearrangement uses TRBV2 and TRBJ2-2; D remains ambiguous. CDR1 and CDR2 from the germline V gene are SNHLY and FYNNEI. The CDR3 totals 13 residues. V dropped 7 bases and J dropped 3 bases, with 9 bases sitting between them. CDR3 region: CASTLDHTGELFF. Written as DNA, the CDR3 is TGTGCCAGCACCCTGGACCACACCGGGGAGCTGTTTTTT.

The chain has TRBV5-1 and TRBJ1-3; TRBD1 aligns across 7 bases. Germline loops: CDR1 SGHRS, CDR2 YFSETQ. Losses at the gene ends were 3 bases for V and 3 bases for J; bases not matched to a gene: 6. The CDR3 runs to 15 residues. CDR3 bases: TGCGCCAGCAGCTGGGAGACAGGGAGTGGAAACACCATATATTTT. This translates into CASSWETGSGNTIYF.

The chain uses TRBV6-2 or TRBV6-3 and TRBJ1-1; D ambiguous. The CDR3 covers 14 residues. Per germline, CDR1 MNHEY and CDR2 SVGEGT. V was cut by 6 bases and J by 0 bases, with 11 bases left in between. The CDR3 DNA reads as TGTGCCAGCAGCCCCATCAGGTTGAACACTGAAGCTTTCTTT. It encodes CASSPIRLNTEAFF.

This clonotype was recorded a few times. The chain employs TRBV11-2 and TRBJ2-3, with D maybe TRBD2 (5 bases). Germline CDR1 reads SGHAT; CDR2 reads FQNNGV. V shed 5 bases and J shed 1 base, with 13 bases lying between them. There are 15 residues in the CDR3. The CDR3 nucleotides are TGTGCCAGCAGCACCGGACTGGGCCGCACAGATACGCAGTATTTT. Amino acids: CASSTGLGRTDTQYF.

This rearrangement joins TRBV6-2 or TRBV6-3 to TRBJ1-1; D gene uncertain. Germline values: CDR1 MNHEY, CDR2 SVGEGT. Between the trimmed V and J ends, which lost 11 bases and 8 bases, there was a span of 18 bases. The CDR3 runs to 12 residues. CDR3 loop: CASSSGISEAFF. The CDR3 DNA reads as TGTGCCTCCTCAAGCGGGATCTCCGAAGCTTTCTTT.

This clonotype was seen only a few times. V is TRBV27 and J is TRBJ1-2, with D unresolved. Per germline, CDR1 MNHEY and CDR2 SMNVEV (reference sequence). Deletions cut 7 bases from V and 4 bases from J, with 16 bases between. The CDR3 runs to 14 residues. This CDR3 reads CASTRAVGSYGYTF. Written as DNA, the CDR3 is TGTGCCAGCACCCGTGCGGTGGGTTCCTATGGCTACACCTTC.

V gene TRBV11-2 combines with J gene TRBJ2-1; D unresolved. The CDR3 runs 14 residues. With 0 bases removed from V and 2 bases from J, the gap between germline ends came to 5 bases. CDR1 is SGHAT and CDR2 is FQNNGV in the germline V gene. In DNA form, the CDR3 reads TGTGCCAGCAGCTTAGAGCTAACCTACAATGAGCAGTTCTTC. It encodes CASSLELTYNEQFF.

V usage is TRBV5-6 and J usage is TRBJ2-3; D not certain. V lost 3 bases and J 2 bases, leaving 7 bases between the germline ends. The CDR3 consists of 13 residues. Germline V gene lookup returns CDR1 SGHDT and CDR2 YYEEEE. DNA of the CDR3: TGTGCCAGCAGCTCGATCACCACAGATACGCAGTATTTT. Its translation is CASSSITTDTQYF. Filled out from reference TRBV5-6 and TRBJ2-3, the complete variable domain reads DAGVTQSPTHLIKTRGQQVTLRCSPKSGHDTVSWYQQALGQGPQFIFQYYEEEERQRGNFPDRFSGHQFPNYSSELNVNALLLGDSALYLCASSSITTDTQYFGPGTRLTVL.

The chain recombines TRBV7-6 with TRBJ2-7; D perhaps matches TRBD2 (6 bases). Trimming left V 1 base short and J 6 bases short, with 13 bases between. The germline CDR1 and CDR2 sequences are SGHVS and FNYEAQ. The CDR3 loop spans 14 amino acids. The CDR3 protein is CASSLGASAGEQYF. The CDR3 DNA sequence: TGTGCCAGCAGCTTAGGCGCTAGCGCGGGCGAGCAGTACTTC.

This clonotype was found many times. CDR3 in DNA: TGTGCCAGCAGCTTGGGCAGGGGGCAAGGAAACACCATATATTTT. Translating it yields CASSLGRGQGNTIYF. V and J are TRBV7-2 and TRBJ1-3; 8 bases map to TRBD1. V dropped 3 bases and J dropped 4; count of bases not matched to a gene: 5. CDR3 length: 15 residues. CDR1 and CDR2 from the germline V gene are SGHTA and FQGNSA. The complete variable domain, with remaining parts taken from reference TRBV7-2 and TRBJ1-3, reads GAGVSQSPSNKVTEKGKDVELRCDPISGHTALYWYRQSLGQGLEFLIYFQGNSAPDKSGLPSDRFSAERTGGSVSTLTIQRTQQEDSAVYLCASSLGRGQGNTIYFGEGSWLTVV.

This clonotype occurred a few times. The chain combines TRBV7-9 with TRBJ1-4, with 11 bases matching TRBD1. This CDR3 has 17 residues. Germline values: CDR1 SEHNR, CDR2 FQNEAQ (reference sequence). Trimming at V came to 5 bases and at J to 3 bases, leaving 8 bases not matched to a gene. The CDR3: CASSRDRGAGANEKLFF. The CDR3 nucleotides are TGTGCCAGCAGCCGGGACAGGGGGGCCGGAGCTAATGAAAAACTGTTTTTT.

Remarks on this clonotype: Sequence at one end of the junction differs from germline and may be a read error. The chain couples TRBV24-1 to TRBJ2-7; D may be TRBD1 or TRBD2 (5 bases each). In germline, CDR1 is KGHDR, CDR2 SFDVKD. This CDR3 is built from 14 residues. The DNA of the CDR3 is TGTGCCACCAGTGATTTGCGGGGCCACTACGAGCGGTACTTC. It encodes CATSDLRGHYERYF.

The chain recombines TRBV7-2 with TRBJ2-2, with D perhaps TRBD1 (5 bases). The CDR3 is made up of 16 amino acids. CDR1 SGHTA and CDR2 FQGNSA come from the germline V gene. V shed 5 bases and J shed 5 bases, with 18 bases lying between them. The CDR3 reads CASSQVRAGNTGELFF. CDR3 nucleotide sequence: TGTGCCAGCAGCCAGGTGCGCGCAGGGAATACCGGGGAGCTGTTTTTT.

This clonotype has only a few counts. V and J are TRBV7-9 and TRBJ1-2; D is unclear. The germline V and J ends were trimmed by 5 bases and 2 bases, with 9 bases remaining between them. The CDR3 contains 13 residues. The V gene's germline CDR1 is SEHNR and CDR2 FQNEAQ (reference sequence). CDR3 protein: CASSRGENYGYTF. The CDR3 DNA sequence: TGTGCCAGCAGCCGTGGGGAAAACTATGGCTACACCTTC.

Here the CDR3 DNA reads TGTGCCAGCCGCGCCGGACAGGAGAACTACGAGCAGTACTTC. As protein: CASRAGQENYEQYF. The chain carries TRBV2 and TRBJ2-7, with 7 bases matching TRBD1. CDR1 is SNHLY and CDR2 is FYNNEI in the germline V gene. The CDR3 length is 14 residues. V shed 8 bases, J shed 3 bases, and the junction held 10 bases outside the gene matches.

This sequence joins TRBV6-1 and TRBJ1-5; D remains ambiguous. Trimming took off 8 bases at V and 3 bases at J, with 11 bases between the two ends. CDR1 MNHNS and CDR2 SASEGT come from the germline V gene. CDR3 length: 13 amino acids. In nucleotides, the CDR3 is TGTGCCAGCCTGAGGGAACCCAATCAGCCCCAGCATTTT. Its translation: CASLREPNQPQHF.

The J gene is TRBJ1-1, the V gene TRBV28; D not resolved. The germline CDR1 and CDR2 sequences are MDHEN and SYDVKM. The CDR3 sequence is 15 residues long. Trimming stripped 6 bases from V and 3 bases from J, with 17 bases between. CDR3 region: CASSFLLGMDTEAFF. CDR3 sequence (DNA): TGTGCCAGCAGCTTTCTACTCGGGATGGACACTGAAGCTTTCTTT.

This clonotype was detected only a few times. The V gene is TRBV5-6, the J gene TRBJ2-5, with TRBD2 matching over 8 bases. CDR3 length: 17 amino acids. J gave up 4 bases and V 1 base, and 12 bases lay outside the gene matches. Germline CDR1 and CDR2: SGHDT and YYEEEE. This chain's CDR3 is CASSLRISGDPRETQYF. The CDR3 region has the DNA TGTGCCAGCAGCTTGCGTATTAGCGGGGACCCTCGAGAGACCCAGTACTTC.

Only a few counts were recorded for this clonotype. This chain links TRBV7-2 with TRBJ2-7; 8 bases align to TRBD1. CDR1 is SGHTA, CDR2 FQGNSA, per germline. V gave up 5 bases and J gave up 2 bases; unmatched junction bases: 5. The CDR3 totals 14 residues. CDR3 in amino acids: CASSPDRDTYEQYF. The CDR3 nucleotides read TGTGCCAGCAGCCCGGACAGGGACACCTACGAGCAGTACTTC.

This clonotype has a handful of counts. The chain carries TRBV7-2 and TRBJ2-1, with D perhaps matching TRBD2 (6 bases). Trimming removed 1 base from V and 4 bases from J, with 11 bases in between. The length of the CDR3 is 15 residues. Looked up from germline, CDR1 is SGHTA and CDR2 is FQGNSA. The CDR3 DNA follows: TGTGCCAGCAGCTTAGGGGCTAGCGAATACAATGAGCAGTTCTTC. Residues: CASSLGASEYNEQFF. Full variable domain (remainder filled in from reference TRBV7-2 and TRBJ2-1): GAGVSQSPSNKVTEKGKDVELRCDPISGHTALYWYRQSLGQGLEFLIYFQGNSAPDKSGLPSDRFSAERTGGSVSTLTIQRTQQEDSAVYLCASSLGASEYNEQFFGPGTRLTVL.

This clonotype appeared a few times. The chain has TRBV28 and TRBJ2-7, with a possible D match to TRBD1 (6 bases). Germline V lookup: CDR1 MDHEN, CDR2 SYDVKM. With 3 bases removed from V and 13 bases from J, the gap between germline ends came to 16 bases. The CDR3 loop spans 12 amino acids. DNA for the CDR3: TGTGCCAGCAGTTTGGACAGACGGGGCCTATACTTC. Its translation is CASSLDRRGLYF.

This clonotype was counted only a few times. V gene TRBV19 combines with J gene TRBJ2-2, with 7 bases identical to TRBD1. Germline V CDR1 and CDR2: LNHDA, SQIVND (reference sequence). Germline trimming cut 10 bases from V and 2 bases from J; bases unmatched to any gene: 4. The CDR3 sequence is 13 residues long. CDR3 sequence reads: CAIGTDNTGELFF. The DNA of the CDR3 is TGTGCCATAGGGACAGACAACACCGGGGAGCTGTTTTTT.

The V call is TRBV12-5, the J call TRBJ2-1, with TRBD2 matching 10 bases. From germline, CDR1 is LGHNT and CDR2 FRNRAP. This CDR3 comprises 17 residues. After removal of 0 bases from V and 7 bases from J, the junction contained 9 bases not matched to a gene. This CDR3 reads CASGLVLGAGGGNEQFF. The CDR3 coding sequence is TGTGCTAGTGGTTTGGTACTGGGAGCGGGAGGGGGGAATGAGCAGTTCTTC.

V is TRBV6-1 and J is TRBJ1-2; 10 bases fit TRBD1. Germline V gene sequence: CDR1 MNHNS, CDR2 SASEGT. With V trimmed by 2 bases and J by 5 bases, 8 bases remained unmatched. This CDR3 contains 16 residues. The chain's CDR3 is CASSESPDRGKYGYTF. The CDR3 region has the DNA TGTGCCAGCAGTGAATCACCGGACAGGGGGAAATATGGCTACACCTTC.